A selection of T cell receptor beta chains follows, all from one sample in a study of beta chain features in type 1 diabetes. Generated by immunoSEQ multiplex PCR, the TCRdb table keeps only in-frame clones and is missing some. The sample contains roughly 170,000 clones, less than 15% of which appear only once. Sequencing used central memory CD4+ T cells from blood. The receptor source for this set is a woman in her late teens or twenties in good health. The CDR3 runs from the conserved cysteine through the conserved F or W. The D gene is left open where the match is weak. Expanded clones are given a class, and other clones once, few, many or no size at all.

TRBV28	-	TRBJ1-1	-	TGTGCCAGCAGTTTTAAGTGGAGTGGCACTGAAGCTTTCTTT	CASSFKWSGTEAFF
TRBV4-1	TRBD2	TRBJ2-1	-	TGCGCCAGCAGCCAAGATGGCCTAGCGGGTTTAGGGTGGAATGAGCAGTTCTTC	CASSQDGLAGLGWNEQFF
TRBV6-5	-	TRBJ2-5	-	TGTGCCAGCAGTTACACATGGGAGACCCAGTACTTC	CASSYTWETQYF
TRBV30	TRBD1	TRBJ1-5	-	TGTGCCTGGACCCGAGGGGGCTTCAATCAGCCCCAGCATTTT	CAWTRGGFNQPQHF
TRBV2	-	TRBJ2-5	-	TGTGCCAGCAGTGCTCAGGGTCAGATAAAGGAGACCCAGTACTTC	CASSAQGQIKETQYF
TRBV27	-	TRBJ2-1	-	TGTGCCAGCAGTTTATACGCAGGGGCCTACAATGAGCAGTTCTTC	CASSLYAGAYNEQFF
TRBV28	TRBD1	TRBJ1-5	few	TGTGCCAGCAGCTCTGGACAGGGCAATAGCAATCAGCCCCAGCATTTT	CASSSGQGNSNQPQHF
TRBV2	TRBD1	TRBJ1-1	few	TGTGCCAGCAGTGAAGCTACAGGGGGTAGGACTGAAGCTTTCTTT	CASSEATGGRTEAFF
TRBV29-1	TRBD1	TRBJ1-5	-	TGCAGCGTTTCAATTCGACAGGGTGAACAGCCCCAGCATTTT	CSVSIRQGEQPQHF
TRBV19	TRBD2	TRBJ2-5	-	TGTGCCAGTAGTCCAAGACTAGCGGGAGGCCAAGAGACCCAGTACTTC	CASSPRLAGGQETQYF
TRBV13	-	TRBJ1-5	few	TGTGCCAGCAGCAAACGTAACCCTCATTCCGGGACTGCTGGGCTTGCCAATCAGCCCCAGCATTTT	CASSKRNPHSGTAGLANQPQHF
TRBV27	TRBD1	TRBJ1-2	-	TGTGCCAGCAGTTTTTCTGACAGGGATGATGGCTACACCTTC	CASSFSDRDDGYTF
TRBV2	-	TRBJ1-1	few	TGTGCCAGCAGCGTTTATATGAACACTGAAGCTTTCTTT	CASSVYMNTEAFF
TRBV28	TRBD2	TRBJ2-7	few	TGTGCCAGCAGTTCCCCGGAGGCGGGAGGACCCTACGAGCAGTACTTC	CASSSPEAGGPYEQYF
TRBV29-1	TRBD2	TRBJ2-5	-	TGCAGCGTTGTCGGGGGGTGGGAGACCCAGTACTTC	CSVVGGWETQYF
TRBV18	-	TRBJ2-5	-	TGTGCCAGCTCACCAATCATCGCGGCTCAAGAGACCCAGTACTTC	CASSPIIAAQETQYF